What follows is one TCR beta chain and its context. This clone showed up just a few times. Which antigen it targets is not known. No base quality information exists; no much larger clone differs at one position. The data stem from a study of blood T cell repertoires in COVID-19 (dated by TCRdb to 2018 to 2021). About the investigation overall: Collaborator samples came from the United States, Italy and Spain and covered acute and convalescent phases of COVID-19. The material from the prospective study consisted of cDNA or gDNA derived from T cells, B-cell-depleted T cells, or PBMCs. Deeply sampled blood TCRbeta repertoires from subjects exposed to, actively infected with, or recovered from COVID-19 were included in the dataset. The repertoires were made available in a free public database intended to serve as a resource for research on the immune response to SARS-CoV-2. The samples were drawn from two sources: the first 160 participants of the ongoing ImmuneRACE study, and over 1,000 subjects contributed by 6 global collaborators. The sample metadata nearly always contained a de-identified subject ID, COVID-19 status, age in years and sex. Where available, HLA class I and class II types were taken from metadata supplied by the sample provider and were not determined by assay-based typing. What the research found in general, with its limitations: The amount of clinical and demographic metadata varied by source and participant and was provided uncurated.

The V end gives up 5 bases and the J end 2 bases, leaving 4 bases in the junction not matched to a gene. From the germline V gene, CDR1 is MDHEN and CDR2 is SYDVKM. The CDR3 has 15 amino acids, counting the end cysteine and phenylalanine. The only DNA kept is the CDR3, 45 bases in frame from the first base. Collaborating institutions collected whole blood in K2EDTA tubes following their own protocols. For TCRbeta analysis, collaborators shipped samples as frozen whole blood, isolated PBMCs, or DNA extracted from either of those sample types. TCRbeta CDR3 regions were amplified from genomic DNA using the immunoSEQ Assay, a bias-controlled multiplex PCR. The original methods were these. Within the assay, amplification of reference gene primers was used to estimate how many nucleated cells each sample contained. To quantify the absolute abundance of each unique TCRbeta CDR3 rearrangement, sequence reads were collapsed and filtered. For each sample, productive Simpson clonality was calculated as the square root of Simpson's diversity index over productive rearrangements. As stored in TCRdb, this immuneACCESS dataset retains in-frame rearrangements with V and J assigned. A fraction of the clones does not appear; measured against another copy, unresolved V genes explain less than half of the discrepancy, and the remainder lacks a known reason. The D gene and trimming were derived from the DNA, and the V and J assignments and clone size from that table. The sample profile shows about 120,000 clones; roughly four fifths of them were found once. Together, the top ten hold about 12% of the sample.

Sequenced material: peripheral blood. The rearrangement combines TRBV28 with TRBJ2-1; a stretch of 9 junction bases matches TRBD2. The TCR was taken from a human donor in a cohort sampled during active COVID-19. The nucleotide sequence reads as follows: TGTGCCAGCAGTCAGACTAGCGGCGCCTACAATGAGCAGTTCTTC. Its translation reads: CASSQTSGAYNEQFF.